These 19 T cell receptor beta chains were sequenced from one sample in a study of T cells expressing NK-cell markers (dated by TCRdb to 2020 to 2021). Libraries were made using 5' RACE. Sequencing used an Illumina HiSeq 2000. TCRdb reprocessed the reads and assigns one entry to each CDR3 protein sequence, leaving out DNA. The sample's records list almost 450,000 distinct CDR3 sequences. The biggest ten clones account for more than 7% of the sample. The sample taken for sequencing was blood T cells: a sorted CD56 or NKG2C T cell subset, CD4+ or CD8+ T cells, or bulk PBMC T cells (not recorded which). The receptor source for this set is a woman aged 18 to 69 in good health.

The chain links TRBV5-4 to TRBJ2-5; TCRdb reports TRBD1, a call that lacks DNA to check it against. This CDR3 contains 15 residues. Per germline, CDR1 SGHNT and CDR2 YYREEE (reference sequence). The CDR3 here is CASSLGPDEVETQYF.

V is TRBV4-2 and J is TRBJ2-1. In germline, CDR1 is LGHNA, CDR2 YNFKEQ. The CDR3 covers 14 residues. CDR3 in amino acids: CASSLAGVLYEQFF.

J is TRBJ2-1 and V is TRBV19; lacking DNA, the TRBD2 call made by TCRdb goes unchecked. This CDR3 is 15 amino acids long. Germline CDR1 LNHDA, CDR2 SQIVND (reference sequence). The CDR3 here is CASSPLARLNNEQFF.

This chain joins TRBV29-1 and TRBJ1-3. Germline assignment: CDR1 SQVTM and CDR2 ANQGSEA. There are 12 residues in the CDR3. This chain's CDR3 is CSVVGVGDTIYF.

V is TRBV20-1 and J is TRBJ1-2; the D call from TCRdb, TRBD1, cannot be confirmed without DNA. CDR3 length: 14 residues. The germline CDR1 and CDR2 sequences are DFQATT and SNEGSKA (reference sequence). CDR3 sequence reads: CSARHGRGDYGYTF.

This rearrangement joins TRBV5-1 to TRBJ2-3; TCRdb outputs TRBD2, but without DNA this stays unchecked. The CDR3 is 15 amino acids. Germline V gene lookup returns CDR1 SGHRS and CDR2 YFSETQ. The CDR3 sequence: CASRAQRGNTDTQYF.

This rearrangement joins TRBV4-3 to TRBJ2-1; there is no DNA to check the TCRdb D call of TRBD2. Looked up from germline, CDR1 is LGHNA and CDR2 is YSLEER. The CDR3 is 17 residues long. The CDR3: CASSQDLVRELLNEQFF.

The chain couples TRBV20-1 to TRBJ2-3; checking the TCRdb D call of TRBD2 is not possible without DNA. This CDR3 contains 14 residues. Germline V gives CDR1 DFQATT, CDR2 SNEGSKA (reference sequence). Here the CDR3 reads CSAPTSGREDTQYF.

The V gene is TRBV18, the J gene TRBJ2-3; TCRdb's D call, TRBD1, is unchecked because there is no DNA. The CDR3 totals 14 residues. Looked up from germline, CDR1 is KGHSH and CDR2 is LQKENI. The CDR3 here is CAPRRDTGPDTQYF.

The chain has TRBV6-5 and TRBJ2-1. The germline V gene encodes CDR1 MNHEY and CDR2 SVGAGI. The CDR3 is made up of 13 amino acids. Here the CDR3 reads CASSYGWGNEQFF.

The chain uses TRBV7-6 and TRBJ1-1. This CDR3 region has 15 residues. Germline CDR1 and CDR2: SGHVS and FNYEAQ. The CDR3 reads CASSPRADSNTEAFF.

Here the CDR3 reads CASSLGLAGGFEQFF. The chain uses TRBV12-3 or TRBV12-4 and TRBJ2-1; TCRdb names TRBD2, which stays unverified in the absence of DNA. This CDR3 is built from 15 residues.

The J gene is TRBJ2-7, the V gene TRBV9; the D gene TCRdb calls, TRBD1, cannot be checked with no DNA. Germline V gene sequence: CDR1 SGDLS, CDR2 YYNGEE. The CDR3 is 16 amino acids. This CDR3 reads CASSVEGAVDSYEQYF. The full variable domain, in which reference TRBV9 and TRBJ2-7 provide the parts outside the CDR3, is DSGVTQTPKHLITATGQRVTLRCSPRSGDLSVYWYQQSLDQGLQFLIQYYNGEERAKGNILERFSAQQFPDLHSELNLSSLELGDSALYFCASSVEGAVDSYEQYFGPGTRLTVT.

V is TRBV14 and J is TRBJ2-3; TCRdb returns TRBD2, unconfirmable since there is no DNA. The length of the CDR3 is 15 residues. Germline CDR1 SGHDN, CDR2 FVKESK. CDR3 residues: CASSTERGPTDTQYF.

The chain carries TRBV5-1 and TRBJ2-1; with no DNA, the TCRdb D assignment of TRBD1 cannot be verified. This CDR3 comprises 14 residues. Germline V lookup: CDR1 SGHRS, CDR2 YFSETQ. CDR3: CASSEGQEALGQFF. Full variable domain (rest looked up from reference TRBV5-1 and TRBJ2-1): KAGVTQTPRYLIKTRGQQVTLSCSPISGHRSVSWYQQTPGQGLQFLFEYFSETQRNKGNFPGRFSGRQFSNSRSEMNVSTLELGDSALYLCASSEGQEALGQFFGPGTRLTVL.

The CDR3 region is CASRGPTDTQYF. The gene calls are TRBV27 and TRBJ2-3; TCRdb returns TRBD1, unconfirmable since there is no DNA. This CDR3 spans 12 amino acids. Germline values: CDR1 MNHEY, CDR2 SMNVEV (reference sequence).

The CDR3 sequence is CSATSGSGRSSYNEQFF. J is TRBJ2-1 and V is TRBV20-1; TCRdb picks TRBD2, but there is no DNA to check that call. The germline gives CDR1 DFQATT, CDR2 SNEGSKA (reference sequence). This CDR3 region has 17 residues.

CDR3 sequence: CSVDHRTTGELFF. V gene TRBV29-1 combines with J gene TRBJ2-2. CDR3 length equals 13 residues. Per germline, CDR1 SQVTM and CDR2 ANQGSEA.

This CDR3 is CSADSHTDTQYF. The V and J genes are TRBV29-1 and TRBJ2-3; as DNA is missing, the TRBD1 call by TCRdb cannot be tested. Germline CDR1 SQVTM, CDR2 ANQGSEA. The CDR3 is made up of 12 amino acids.